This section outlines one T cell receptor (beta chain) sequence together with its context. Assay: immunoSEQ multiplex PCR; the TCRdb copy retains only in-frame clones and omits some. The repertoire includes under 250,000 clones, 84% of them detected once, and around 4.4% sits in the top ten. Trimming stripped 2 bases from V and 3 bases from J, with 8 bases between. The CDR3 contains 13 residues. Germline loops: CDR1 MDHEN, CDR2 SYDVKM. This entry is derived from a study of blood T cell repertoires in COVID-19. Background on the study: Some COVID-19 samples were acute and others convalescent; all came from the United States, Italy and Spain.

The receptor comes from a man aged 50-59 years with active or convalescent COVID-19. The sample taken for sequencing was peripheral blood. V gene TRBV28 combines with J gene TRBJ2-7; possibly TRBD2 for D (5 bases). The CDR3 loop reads CASSLPRGYEQYF. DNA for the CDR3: TGTGCCAGCAGTTTACCACGGGGCTACGAGCAGTACTTC.